What follows is one T cell receptor (beta chain) and its context. This sequence may be a read error, since a much larger clone differs from it by one base. This CDR3 comprises 11 residues. Germline V lookup: CDR1 SGHTA, CDR2 FQGNSA. The data are from a study of neurological immune-mediated disorders. A blood bank in Maryland, USA, provided the volunteers who served as healthy controls. Synthesis of cDNA used 5'RACE (with 10-nucleotide random UMIs). In TCRdb, the 5' RACE reads were re-called with MiXCR into one record per CDR3 protein. The sample yields under 80,000 distinct CDR3 sequences, roughly 9% seen once.

The source material was PBMCs. This chain connects TRBV7-2 to TRBJ2-5; D unclear. The receptor was isolated from a middle-aged man in good health. The CDR3 protein is CASSVKETQNF. The CDR3, as DNA: TGTGCCAGCAGCGTGAAAGAGACCCAGAACTTC.